Below are 23 T cell receptor beta chains sequenced from a single sample in a study of cytomegalovirus exposure and HLA in healthy donors. Researchers ran the PCR with 60 Vbeta and 13 Jbeta primers. TCRdb's copy holds only in-frame clones and misses some; the assay was immunoSEQ multiplex PCR. The sample shows about 190,000 clones, roughly 80% of them seen only once. The specimen sequenced was PBMCs. Source of these receptors: a woman younger than 35 in good health and CMV-seronegative.

This chain connects TRBV10-3 to TRBJ1-4, with 7 nucleotides matching TRBD1. With V trimmed by 0 bases and J by 8 bases, 6 bases remained unmatched. Germline V CDR1 and CDR2: ENHRY, SYGVKD. CDR3 size: 15 residues. CDR3 sequence: CAISESTGSGEKLFF. The DNA for the CDR3 is TGTGCCATCAGTGAGTCGACAGGGTCGGGGGAAAAACTGTTTTTT.

Concerning this clone itself: A junction end diverges from the germline sequence, so it may reflect a read error. The rearrangement joins TRBV7-9 to TRBJ2-7; a possible D gene is TRBD1 (5 bases). The germline V gene has CDR1 SEHNR and CDR2 FQNEAQ (reference sequence). This CDR3 is built from 14 residues. CDR3 sequence (DNA): TGTGCCGGCAGCTTAGAAGCAGTAGCAGGGCAGCAGTACTTC. This codes for CAGSLEAVAGQQYF.

The chain joins TRBV28 to TRBJ2-5, with D possibly being TRBD2 (5 bases). There are 17 residues in the CDR3. The V end lost 3 bases, the J end lost 1 base, and 18 bases lay between the germline ends. Germline assignment: CDR1 MDHEN and CDR2 SYDVKM. The CDR3 region has the DNA TGTGCCAGCAGTTTGGGGTTGGGCGGGTCACTCCAAGAGACCCAGTACTTC. This translates into CASSLGLGGSLQETQYF.

This chain joins TRBV7-8 and TRBJ1-2; TRBD1 agrees at 11 bases. With 8 bases clipped from V and 7 bases from J, the junction kept 6 bases outside the gene matches. The CDR3 runs 13 residues. Germline V gene data show CDR1 as SGHVS and CDR2 as FQNEAQ. The CDR3 sequence: CASWTGGYGGYTF. CDR3 nucleotide sequence: TGTGCCAGCTGGACAGGGGGCTACGGTGGCTACACCTTC.

The chain is built from TRBV2 and TRBJ2-7, with TRBD2 matching over 9 bases. From germline, CDR1 is SNHLY and CDR2 FYNNEI. This CDR3 contains 14 residues. The J segment lost 4 bases and the V segment lost 3 bases, leaving 4 bases of the junction unmatched. CDR3 in DNA: TGTGCCAGCAGTGATGGACTAGCGACGTACGAGCAGTACTTC. It translates to CASSDGLATYEQYF.

This chain joins TRBV2 and TRBJ1-6, with 10 bases fitting TRBD1. Germline-derived CDR1 and CDR2 are SNHLY and FYNNEI. There are 15 residues in the CDR3. V trimming: 4 bases; J trimming: 11 bases; junction bases outside the gene matches: 8. Here the CDR3 DNA reads TGTGCCAGCAGTGTTCCGGGACAGGGGACGACACCCCTCCACTTT. This encodes CASSVPGQGTTPLHF.

A note on this clone: A junction boundary mismatches the germline segment, possibly from a read error. The chain combines TRBV2 with TRBJ2-7; D might be TRBD1 (5 bases). Germline CDR1 reads SNHLY; CDR2 reads FYNNEI. The CDR3 has 15 residues. CDR3 amino acids: CASTEPKGPTYEQYF. DNA for the CDR3: TGTGCCAGCACTGAACCCAAGGGGCCAACCTACGAGCAGTACTTC.

The chain links TRBV7-9 to TRBJ2-5; TRBD1 aligns across 9 bases. The DNA end is a closer match to TRBJ2-7, so the J assignment may be wrong. This CDR3 region has 15 residues. Germline CDR1 SEHNR, CDR2 FQNEAQ (reference sequence). CDR3 nucleotide sequence: TGTGCCAGCAGCTCAACCGGGACAGGGAACTACGAGCAGTACTTC. Protein product: CASSSTGTGNYEQYF.

The chain carries TRBV6-5 and TRBJ2-1; the match to TRBD1 covers 7 bases. The CDR3 has 15 amino acids. CDR1 and CDR2 from the germline V gene are MNHEY and SVGAGI. V trimming: 1 base; J trimming: 2 bases; junction bases outside the gene matches: 2. CDR3 sequence reads: CASSYFQGAYNEQFF. The CDR3 DNA follows: TGTGCCAGCAGTTACTTCCAGGGGGCCTACAATGAGCAGTTCTTC.

V gene TRBV7-9 combines with J gene TRBJ2-5; 10 bases are shared with TRBD2. Unmatched junction bases numbered 5, after V lost 5 bases and J lost 2 bases. The germline V gene has CDR1 SEHNR and CDR2 FQNEAQ (reference sequence). The CDR3 runs to 15 residues. The CDR3 DNA follows: TGTGCCAGCAGCGTACGGACTAGCGGACAAGAGACCCAGTACTTC. Residues: CASSVRTSGQETQYF.

V is TRBV6-4 and J is TRBJ1-2; the match to TRBD1 covers 9 bases. J lost 2 bases, V lost 6 bases, and 4 bases had no gene match. This CDR3 contains 14 residues. CDR1 is MRHNA, CDR2 SNTAGT, per germline. The CDR3 here is CASSPGTGNYGYTF. The DNA of the CDR3 is TGTGCCAGCAGCCCCGGGACAGGGAACTATGGCTACACCTTC.

The genes are TRBV6-6 and TRBJ1-1; D uncertain. This CDR3 contains 14 residues. Germline CDR1 reads MNHNY; CDR2 reads SVGAGI (reference sequence). Trimming cost V 2 bases and J 3 bases, with 10 bases left between them. CDR3 in DNA: TGTGCCAGCAGTTACGGCGGAGGCTACACTGAAGCTTTCTTT. Translated, it gives CASSYGGGYTEAFF.

The rearrangement uses TRBV21-1 and TRBJ2-7; TRBD2 reflects the table's D call only, with no check against the DNA. TRBV21-1 constitutes a pseudogene. The CDR3 is 13 amino acids. CDR3 in DNA: TGTGCCAGCAGCCATGGCGGGGCCCACGAGCAGTACTTC. Protein: CASSHGGAHEQYF.

This clone turned up a few times. The chain combines TRBV27 with TRBJ1-2; 10 bases agree with TRBD1. CDR1 MNHEY and CDR2 SMNVEV come from the germline V gene (reference sequence). Losses at the gene ends were 4 bases for V and 7 bases for J; bases not matched to a gene: 9. CDR3 length equals 15 residues. Here the CDR3 DNA reads TGTGCCAGCAGTTCACCCGACAGGGGGCTTATTGGCTACACCTTC. It encodes CASSSPDRGLIGYTF.

The J gene is TRBJ2-3, the V gene TRBV7-9; D gene ambiguous. The V end lost 5 bases, the J end lost 4 bases, and 13 bases lay between the germline ends. The CDR3 has 14 residues. Germline V CDR1 and CDR2: SEHNR, FQNEAQ (reference sequence). Here the CDR3 DNA reads TGTGCCAGCAGCCCCCCATTTGGCCCAGATACGCAGTATTTT. Translating it yields CASSPPFGPDTQYF.

The J gene is TRBJ1-5, the V gene TRBV6-6; 7 positions agree with TRBD1. The CDR3 spans 14 residues. Trimming at V came to 6 bases and at J to 4 bases, leaving 6 bases not matched to a gene. Germline CDR1 is MNHNY and CDR2 is SVGAGI (reference sequence). The CDR3 loop reads CASRPGGGNQPQHF. For the CDR3, the DNA is TGTGCCAGCAGGCCAGGGGGTGGGAATCAGCCCCAGCATTTT.

This chain connects TRBV29-1 to TRBJ2-2; 8 bases agree with TRBD2. The CDR3 runs to 15 residues. Germline trimming cut 4 bases from V and 1 base from J; bases unmatched to any gene: 5. CDR1 SQVTM and CDR2 ANQGSEA come from the germline V gene. DNA for the CDR3: TGCAGCGTTGGGGGGCTAGCGGGGAACACCGGGGAGCTGTTTTTT. Its translation: CSVGGLAGNTGELFF.

Only one count was recorded for this clone. V and J are TRBV18 and TRBJ1-1; no clear D. CDR3 size: 15 residues. The germline V and J ends were trimmed by 7 bases and 0 bases, with 15 bases remaining between them. Per germline, CDR1 KGHSH and CDR2 LQKENI. The CDR3 sequence: CASFGALILNTEAFF. The CDR3 DNA sequence: TGTGCCAGCTTCGGAGCGCTGATATTGAACACTGAAGCTTTCTTT.

V gene TRBV6-1 combines with J gene TRBJ1-1; unclear D gene. In germline, CDR1 is MNHNS, CDR2 SASEGT. The CDR3 loop spans 14 amino acids. Trimming stripped 7 bases from V and 3 bases from J, with 15 bases between. CDR3 bases: TGTGCCAGCACTACCACGGGGAGGGACACTGAAGCTTTCTTT. Translated, it gives CASTTTGRDTEAFF.

This clone showed up just a few times. This rearrangement joins TRBV19 to TRBJ1-4; the D gene is possibly TRBD1 (6 bases). The V gene's germline CDR1 is LNHDA and CDR2 SQIVND (reference sequence). The CDR3 runs to 14 residues. V was clipped by 6 bases and J by 5 bases, with 13 bases between them. CDR3 protein: CASRGGPGNEKLFF. The DNA for the CDR3 is TGTGCCAGTAGAGGGGGACCGGGGAATGAAAAACTGTTTTTT. Based on the CDR3 plus reference TRBV19 and TRBJ1-4, the full variable domain is DGGITQSPKYLFRKEGQNVTLSCEQNLNHDAMYWYRQDPGQGLRLIYYSQIVNDFQKGDIAEGYSVSREKKESFPLTVTSAQKNPTAFYLCASRGGPGNEKLFFGSGTQLSVL.

V and J are TRBV29-1 and TRBJ1-5; the match to TRBD1 covers 7 bases. This CDR3 has 13 amino acids. CDR1 is SQVTM, CDR2 ANQGSEA, per germline. The junction had 4 bases not matched to a gene; V was cut back by 5 bases and J by 3 bases. The DNA for the CDR3 is TGCAGCGTTACCGGACAGGTCAATCAGCCCCAGCATTTT. Protein: CSVTGQVNQPQHF.

V and J are TRBV18 and TRBJ1-2; 9 bases align to TRBD1. This CDR3 has 17 amino acids. V shed 3 bases and J 2 bases; nucleotides not matched to a gene: 10. CDR1 and CDR2 from the germline V gene are KGHSH and LQKENI. The CDR3 spells CASSPGGQTGGNYGYTF. The CDR3 bases are TGTGCCAGCTCACCGGGAGGCCAGACAGGGGGAAACTATGGCTACACCTTC.

This chain joins TRBV18 and TRBJ2-6; a weak D match, TRBD1 (5 bases). This CDR3 comprises 16 residues. CDR1 KGHSH and CDR2 LQKENI come from the germline V gene. V gave up 4 bases and J gave up 1 base, with 11 bases separating them. For the CDR3, the DNA is TGTGCCAGCTCACAACAGGCTCCTTCTGGGGCCAACGTCCTGACTTTC. Translation gives CASSQQAPSGANVLTF.